The rows below give T cell receptor beta chains drawn from one sample of a study of blood T cells in healthy people across ages. TCRdb analysed the 5' RACE reads with MiXCR anew, one entry per CDR3 protein. The sample comprises around 2 million distinct CDR3 sequences, 39% of which are singletons, and around 23% rests with the top ten. The sample taken for sequencing was blood. All receptors derive from a human donor in good health. Each CDR3 is given without its conserved first and last residue. A D gene is named only where the DNA matches it firmly.

D gene	V gene	J gene	CDR3 protein
NA	TRBV29-1	TRBJ1-4	SVRVSRYNEKLF
NA	TRBV7-2	TRBJ2-3	ASSLRSGTDTQY
TRBD2	TRBV20-1	TRBJ2-1	SARGRLASEETQF
TRBD2	TRBV20-1	TRBJ2-7	SARVASGGSYEQY
NA	TRBV6-5	TRBJ2-7	ASSYSRDRSSYEQY
NA	TRBV12-3/TRBV12-4	TRBJ1-2	ASSADRIVGGYT
NA	TRBV4-3	TRBJ2-2	ASSQDYRADTGELF
TRBD1	TRBV14	TRBJ1-2	ASSLIPGQLGAT
NA	TRBV20-1	TRBJ1-4	SARDTAGAREKLF
NA	TRBV28	TRBJ1-5	ASSYLSNGDQPQH
NA	TRBV4-3	TRBJ1-1	ASSRYRELITEAF
NA	TRBV5-6	TRBJ1-2	ASSLLLATGANYGYT
NA	TRBV5-1	TRBJ1-2	ASSSGIPNYGYT
NA	TRBV12-3/TRBV12-4	TRBJ2-3	ASSLNPYPTDTQY
TRBD1	TRBV27	TRBJ1-6	ASSTGTVTSSYNSPLH
NA	TRBV5-1	TRBJ1-6	ASSLSEDSPLH
TRBD2	TRBV6-2/TRBV6-3	TRBJ2-5	ASSQRPSGGETQY
NA	TRBV29-1	TRBJ2-2	SVEGWSGELF
NA	TRBV9	TRBJ1-1	ASSVGSGTDTEAF
TRBD1	TRBV20-1	TRBJ1-1	SARWTGGGDTEAF
NA	TRBV12-3/TRBV12-4	TRBJ2-7	ASSSTGTPYYEQY
NA	TRBV4-1	TRBJ2-2	ASSQDIRAVLTGELF
NA	TRBV9	TRBJ1-5	ASSVSAGNNQPQH
NA	TRBV4-1	TRBJ2-5	ASSQDLYEETQY
NA	TRBV7-2	TRBJ1-2	ASSLGRGPNYGYT
NA	TRBV11-3	TRBJ2-2	ASSPPRAGELF
NA	TRBV4-2	TRBJ2-3	ASSQGGPYTDTQY
TRBD1	TRBV19	TRBJ2-3	ARGRDRDLDTQY
TRBD2	TRBV4-2	TRBJ2-3	ASSQDRASGGTDTQY
TRBD2	TRBV20-1	TRBJ2-1	SAPSGGTGAQF
NA	TRBV7-2	TRBJ2-4	ASSIRLGGFKNIQY
TRBD2	TRBV12-3/TRBV12-4	TRBJ2-4	ASSLGLAGLNIQY
NA	TRBV20-1	TRBJ2-1	SARPPRGGNEQF
NA	TRBV5-1	TRBJ2-2	ASSWGSNTGELF
TRBD1	TRBV12-3/TRBV12-4	TRBJ1-2	ASSSRIPGQDNAYT
TRBD2	TRBV4-1	TRBJ2-7	ASSPTSGVVREQY
NA	TRBV28	TRBJ2-7	ASGGGRIYEQY
NA	TRBV7-9	TRBJ1-2	ASSLAEGMDGYT
TRBD1	TRBV6-5	TRBJ2-7	ASRPLPGQGPYEQY
TRBD1	TRBV5-1	TRBJ1-1	ASSTTGGGFGNTEAF
NA	TRBV5-1	TRBJ2-5	ASSFGAKQETQY
NA	TRBV12-3/TRBV12-4	TRBJ1-1	ASSPGHVNTEAF